The 20 T cell receptor beta chains given below trace back to one sample, sequenced in a study of blood T cell repertoires in COVID-19. The assay was immunoSEQ multiplex PCR, and TCRdb's table has in-frame clones only and misses some. The sample carries approximately 72,000 clones, over 75% recorded once. Sequenced input: peripheral blood. Source of these receptors: a man aged 45-65 years with acute or convalescent COVID-19.

This chain uses TRBV5-6 with TRBJ1-3; D is unclear. The CDR3 totals 15 residues. CDR1 and CDR2 (germline): SGHDT, YYEEEE. Between the trimmed V and J ends, which lost 0 bases and 1 base, there was a span of 8 bases. The CDR3 coding sequence is TGTGCCAGCAGCTTGGTTGCAGTTTCTGGAAACACCATATATTTT. Translation: CASSLVAVSGNTIYF.

In its sample, this clone was seen once. This chain uses TRBV30 with TRBJ2-1, with 7 bases matching TRBD1. The CDR3 is 12 amino acids. The germline CDR1 and CDR2 sequences are GTSNPN and SVGIG (reference sequence). V was pared by 2 bases and J by 13 bases, with 8 bases of the junction left unmatched. The CDR3: CAWSLQQGSQFF. CDR3 DNA sequence: TGTGCCTGGAGTTTGCAACAGGGGAGTCAGTTCTTC.

Here the CDR3 DNA reads TGCGCCAGCAGCCAAGAGCCGGGTGACTATGGCTACACCTTC. Translating it yields CASSQEPGDYGYTF. The rearrangement links TRBV4-1 to TRBJ1-2, with D unclear. Trimming cost V 0 bases and J 3 bases, with 8 bases left between them. Germline values: CDR1 MGHRA, CDR2 YSYEKL. The CDR3 extends over 14 amino acids.

The genes are TRBV29-1 and TRBJ2-1, with D possibly being TRBD1 (6 bases). Germline V gene lookup returns CDR1 SQVTM and CDR2 ANQGSEA. Trimming shortened V by 7 bases and J by 0 bases, and 7 bases separated the two germline ends. This CDR3 has 12 amino acids. This CDR3 is CSADSSYNEQFF. The CDR3 region has the DNA TGCAGCGCGGACAGCTCCTACAATGAGCAGTTCTTC.

The chain joins TRBV25-1 to TRBJ2-5; 9 bases line up with TRBD1. The CDR3 spans 13 residues. CDR1 is MGHDK and CDR2 is SYGVNS in the germline V gene. The V segment lost 6 bases and the J segment 13 bases; nucleotides outside the gene matches: 12. In DNA form, the CDR3 reads TGTGCCAGCAGGGACCGGGACAGGGTTAATCTGTACTTC. Its protein product is CASRDRDRVNLYF. Supplemented by reference TRBV25-1 and TRBJ2-5, the full variable domain reads EADIYQTPRYLVIGTGKKITLECSQTMGHDKMYWYQQDPGMELHLIHYSYGVNSTEKGDLSSESTVSRIRTEHFPLTLESARPSHTSQYLCASRDRDRVNLYFGPGTRLLVL.

The chain recombines TRBV7-6 with TRBJ2-1, with D maybe TRBD1 (5 bases). Germline values: CDR1 SGHVS, CDR2 FNYEAQ. This CDR3 contains 11 residues. Trimming took off 2 bases at V and 15 bases at J, with 11 bases between the two ends. The CDR3 nucleotides are TGTGCCAGCAGCTTATTTTGGGGCGCGTTCTTC. Translation gives CASSLFWGAFF. Based on the CDR3 plus reference TRBV7-6 and TRBJ2-1, the full variable domain is GAGVSQSPRYKVTKRGQDVALRCDPISGHVSLYWYRQALGQGPEFLTYFNYEAQQDKSGLPNDRFSAERPEGSISTLTIQRTEQRDSAMYRCASSLFWGAFFGPGTRLTVL.

The chain is built from TRBV9 and TRBJ2-2, with D tentatively TRBD1 (6 bases). CDR3 length equals 16 residues. V was trimmed by 1 base and J by 4 bases, leaving 14 bases between them. CDR1 is SGDLS and CDR2 is YYNGEE in the germline V gene. Here the CDR3 DNA reads TGTGCCAGCAGCGTACTAGGGGGACAACGCACCGGGGAGCTGTTTTTT. This codes for CASSVLGGQRTGELFF.

This clone was counted between two and nine times. The CDR3 nucleotides read TGTGCCTGGAGTCGGGACACTAACTATGGCTACACCTTC. Its translation is CAWSRDTNYGYTF. The V and J genes are TRBV30 and TRBJ1-2, with TRBD1 as a possible D gene (6 bases). CDR3 length: 13 amino acids. V was trimmed by 2 bases and J by 0 bases, leaving 7 bases between them. Germline V lookup: CDR1 GTSNPN, CDR2 SVGIG (reference sequence).

The rearrangement uses TRBV14 and TRBJ1-4; D may be TRBD1 (6 bases). Germline CDR1 reads SGHDN; CDR2 reads FVKESK. V lost 2 bases and J 8 bases, leaving 15 bases between the germline ends. The CDR3 has 15 amino acids. The CDR3 bases are TGTGCCAGCAGCCAAATTATGGCGACAGGCGAAAAACTGTTTTTT. It translates to CASSQIMATGEKLFF.

This sequence joins TRBV30 and TRBJ1-2, with D perhaps TRBD1 (6 bases). V dropped 4 bases and J dropped 6 bases, with 15 bases sitting between them. The germline V gene encodes CDR1 GTSNPN and CDR2 SVGIG (reference sequence). The CDR3 loop spans 13 amino acids. For the CDR3, the DNA is TGTGCCTGGACCAAGGTGGGGGCCCATGGCTACACCTTC. This codes for CAWTKVGAHGYTF. Full variable domain (remainder filled in from reference TRBV30 and TRBJ1-2): SQTIHQWPATLVQPVGSPLSLECTVEGTSNPNLYWYRQAAGRGLQLLFYSVGIGQISSEVPQNLSASRPQDRQFILSSKKLLLSDSGFYLCAWTKVGAHGYTFGSGTRLTVV.

The CDR3 DNA reads TGTGCCATCAGTGACGGGCAGGGTAACACTGAAGCTTTCTTT. Translation gives CAISDGQGNTEAFF. The chain joins TRBV10-3 to TRBJ1-1; a weak D match, TRBD1 (5 bases). Trimming took off 3 bases at V and 2 bases at J, with 10 bases between the two ends. CDR1 ENHRY and CDR2 SYGVKD come from the germline V gene. The length of the CDR3 is 14 residues.

The chain employs TRBV5-6 and TRBJ1-4, with D perhaps TRBD1 (6 bases). The CDR3 is 13 amino acids. V lost 7 bases and J 4 bases, leaving 11 bases between the germline ends. Germline loops: CDR1 SGHDT, CDR2 YYEEEE. Here the CDR3 DNA reads TGTGCCAGCTCCCGGACAGTTAATGAAAAACTGTTTTTT. It translates to CASSRTVNEKLFF.

The V call is TRBV6-5, the J call TRBJ2-7; maybe TRBD2 (6 bases). The CDR3 extends over 14 amino acids. Trimming removed 6 bases at V and 1 base at J, with 13 bases between. Germline CDR1 is MNHEY and CDR2 is SVGAGI. The CDR3 coding sequence is TGTGCCAGCAGACAAAACGGGGGATCCTACGAGCAGTACTTC. Translated, it gives CASRQNGGSYEQYF.

The rearrangement uses TRBV10-1 and TRBJ2-1; D is unclear. Per germline, CDR1 WNHNN and CDR2 SYGVQD (reference sequence). V gave up 3 bases and J gave up 4 bases, with 4 bases separating them. The CDR3 runs 12 residues. The CDR3 DNA sequence: TGCGCCAGCAGTGACAGATACAATGAGCAGTTCTTC. It encodes CASSDRYNEQFF.

V gene TRBV9 combines with J gene TRBJ1-3, with 12 bases identical to TRBD1. Germline lookup yields CDR1 SGDLS and CDR2 YYNGEE. CDR3 length: 16 residues. V lost 7 bases to trimming and J lost 4 bases; unmatched junction nucleotides: 9. CDR3 bases: TGTGCCAGCTCGAGGGGACAGGGGGCTTCGGGAAACACCATATATTTT. Translated: CASSRGQGASGNTIYF.

V gene TRBV20-1 combines with J gene TRBJ2-7; D is undetermined. Germline CDR1 reads DFQATT; CDR2 reads SNEGSKA (reference sequence). Trimming shortened V by 3 bases and J by 4 bases, and 4 bases separated the two germline ends. CDR3 size: 10 residues. The CDR3 region is CSAREYEQYF. CDR3 sequence (DNA): TGCAGTGCTAGGGAGTACGAGCAGTACTTC.

A remark on this clone: Distinct nucleotide sequences in the sample also encode this CDR3. V and J are TRBV27 and TRBJ2-7; TRBD1 matches 8 bases. After removal of 3 bases from V and 6 bases from J, the junction contained 7 bases not matched to a gene. CDR1 and CDR2 (germline): MNHEY, SMNVEV (reference sequence). The length of the CDR3 is 14 residues. CDR3 sequence (DNA): TGTGCCAGCAGTTTCTCATTCACAGGGGGCGAGCAGTACTTC. Translated, it gives CASSFSFTGGEQYF.

This chain connects TRBV3-1 (or the pseudogene TRBV3-2) to TRBJ1-2; D is ambiguous. Germline CDR1 is LGHDT and CDR2 is YNNKEL (reference sequence). The V end was cut by 4 bases, the J end by 0 bases, with 9 bases between. The CDR3 consists of 14 residues. DNA of the CDR3: TGTGCCAGCAGCCCAACAACTACTAACTATGGCTACACCTTC. It translates to CASSPTTTNYGYTF.

The chain joins TRBV7-2 to TRBJ2-2, with 12 nucleotides matching TRBD2. From germline, CDR1 is SGHTA and CDR2 FQGNSA. CDR3 length: 17 amino acids. V lost 1 base to trimming and J lost 5 bases; unmatched junction nucleotides: 5. In DNA form, the CDR3 reads TGTGCCAGCAGCTTAGGACTAGCGGGGGCCAGAACCGGGGAGCTGTTTTTT. Translated, it gives CASSLGLAGARTGELFF.

The chain combines TRBV10-3 with TRBJ1-1; D not certain. Germline values: CDR1 ENHRY, CDR2 SYGVKD. The V end was cut by 6 bases, the J end by 2 bases, with 10 bases between. The CDR3 covers 13 residues. The CDR3 DNA reads TGTGCCATCAGGCAGGAATTCAACACTGAAGCTTTCTTT. It yields the protein CAIRQEFNTEAFF.